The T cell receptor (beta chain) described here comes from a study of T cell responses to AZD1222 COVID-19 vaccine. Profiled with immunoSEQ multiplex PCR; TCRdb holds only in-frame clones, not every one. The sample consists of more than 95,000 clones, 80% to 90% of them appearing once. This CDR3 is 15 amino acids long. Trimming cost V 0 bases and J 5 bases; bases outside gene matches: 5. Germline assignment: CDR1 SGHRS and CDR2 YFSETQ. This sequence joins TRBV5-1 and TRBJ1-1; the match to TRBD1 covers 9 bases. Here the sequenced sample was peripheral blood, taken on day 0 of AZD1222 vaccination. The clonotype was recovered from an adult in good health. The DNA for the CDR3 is TGCGCCAGCAGCTTGGTGGGGACAGGGCAGACTGAAGCTTTCTTT. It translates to CASSLVGTGQTEAFF.